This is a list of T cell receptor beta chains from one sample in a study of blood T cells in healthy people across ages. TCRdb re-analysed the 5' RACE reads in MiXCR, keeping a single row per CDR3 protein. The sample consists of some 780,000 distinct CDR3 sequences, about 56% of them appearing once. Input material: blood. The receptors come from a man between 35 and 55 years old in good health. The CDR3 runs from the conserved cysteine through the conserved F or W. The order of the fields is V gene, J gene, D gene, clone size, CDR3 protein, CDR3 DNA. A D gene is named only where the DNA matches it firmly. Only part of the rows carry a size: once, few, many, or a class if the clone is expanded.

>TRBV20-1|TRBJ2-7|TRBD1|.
CSARDRPTGGFHEQYF
TGCAGTGCTAGAGATCGTCCGACAGGGGGCTTTCACGAGCAGTACTTC
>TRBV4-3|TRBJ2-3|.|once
CVSSQDRGDTQYF
TGCGTCAGCAGCCAAGATAGGGGAGATACGCAGTATTTT
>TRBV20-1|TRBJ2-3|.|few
CSARPRKGVINTDTQYF
TGCAGTGCTAGACCCCGTAAAGGGGTTATAAACACAGATACGCAGTATTTT
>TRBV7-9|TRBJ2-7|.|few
CASSLVGGRTNSYEQYF
TGTGCCAGCAGCTTAGTCGGAGGCCGGACGAACTCCTACGAGCAGTACTTC
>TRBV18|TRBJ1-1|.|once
CASSISTNTEAFF
TGTGCCAGCTCAATCTCTACGAACACTGAAGCTTTCTTT
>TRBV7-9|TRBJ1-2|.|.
CASTQASRDLNGYTF
TGTGCCAGCACCCAGGCATCTAGGGATCTGAATGGCTACACCTTC
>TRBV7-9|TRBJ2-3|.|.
CASSSTSRNTDTQYF
TGTGCCAGCAGTTCTACTAGCCGGAACACAGATACGCAGTATTTT
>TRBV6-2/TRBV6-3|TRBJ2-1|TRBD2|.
CASLALTSGNEQFF
TGTGCCAGCCTAGCCCTGACTAGCGGGAATGAGCAGTTCTTC
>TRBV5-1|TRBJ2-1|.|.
CASSSHPTYNEQFF
TGCGCCAGCAGCTCGCACCCGACCTACAATGAGCAGTTCTTC
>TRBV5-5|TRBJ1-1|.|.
CASSFSLDTEAFF
TGTGCCAGCAGCTTTAGTCTAGACACTGAAGCTTTCTTT
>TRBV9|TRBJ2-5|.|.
CASSAHQETQYF
TGTGCCAGCAGCGCCCACCAAGAGACCCAGTACTTC
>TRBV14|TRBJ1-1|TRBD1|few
CASSLRTGMNTEAFF
TGTGCCAGCAGCCTACGGACAGGGATGAACACTGAAGCTTTCTTT
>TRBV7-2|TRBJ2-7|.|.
CASSLGRVSYEQYF
TGTGCCAGCAGCTTGGGACGAGTTTCCTACGAGCAGTACTTC
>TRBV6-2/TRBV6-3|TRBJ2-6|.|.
CASSPRSGLSGANVLTF
TGTGCCAGCAGTCCCCGCTCAGGGCTTTCTGGGGCCAACGTCCTGACTTTC
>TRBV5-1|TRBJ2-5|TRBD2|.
CASRVERGDQETQYF
TGCGCCAGCAGAGTGGAGCGGGGGGATCAAGAGACCCAGTACTTC
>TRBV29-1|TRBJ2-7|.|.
CSALEGGGPNEQYF
TGCAGCGCCTTGGAGGGAGGGGGCCCCAACGAGCAGTACTTC
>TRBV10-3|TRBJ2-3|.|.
CAISEGLATDTQYF
TGTGCCATCAGTGAGGGGCTAGCAACAGATACGCAGTATTTT
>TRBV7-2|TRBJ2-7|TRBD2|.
CASSSLGLVFYEQYF
TGTGCCAGCAGCTCCCTGGGACTAGTTTTCTACGAGCAGTACTTC
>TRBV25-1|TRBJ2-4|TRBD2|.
CASSEPSGGTYGQYF
TGTGCCAGCAGTGAACCTAGCGGAGGCACCTACGGGCAGTACTTC
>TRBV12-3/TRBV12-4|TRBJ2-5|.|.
CTSSLTGLESETQYF
TGTACCAGCAGTTTAACGGGGCTAGAGTCCGAGACCCAGTACTTC
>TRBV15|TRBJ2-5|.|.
CATSRARDGPRETQYF
TGTGCCACCAGCAGAGCCCGGGACGGCCCGAGGGAGACCCAGTACTTC
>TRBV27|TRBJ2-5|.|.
CASINVGEPETQYF
TGTGCCAGCATCAATGTCGGGGAGCCAGAGACCCAGTACTTC
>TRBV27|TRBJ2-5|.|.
CASSLGWLETQYF
TGTGCCAGCAGTTTAGGGTGGTTAGAGACCCAGTACTTC
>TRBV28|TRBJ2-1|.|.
CASSSHTGLPKINEQFF
TGTGCCAGCAGTTCCCATACGGGACTCCCAAAGATAAATGAGCAGTTCTTC
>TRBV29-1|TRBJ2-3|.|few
CSVDGDTQYF
TGCAGCGTTGACGGTGATACGCAGTATTTT
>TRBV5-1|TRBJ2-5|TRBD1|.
CASSFRDSRKETQYF
TGCGCCAGCAGCTTCCGGGACAGTCGGAAAGAGACCCAGTACTTC
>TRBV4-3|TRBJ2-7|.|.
CASSQGMAGQAYGQYF
TGCGCCAGCAGCCAAGGGATGGCGGGACAAGCCTACGGGCAGTACTTC
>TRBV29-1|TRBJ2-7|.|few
CSVGQIHEQYF
TGCAGCGTCGGACAGATCCACGAGCAGTACTTC
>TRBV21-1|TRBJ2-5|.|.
CARGITGATEETQYF
TGTGCCAGGGGAATAACAGGTGCTACCGAAGAGACCCAGTACTTC
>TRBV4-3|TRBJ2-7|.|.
CASSQESSSRYEQYF
TGCGCCAGCAGCCAAGAATCTAGTTCTCGATACGAGCAGTACTTC
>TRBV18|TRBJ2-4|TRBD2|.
CASRREGENIQYF
TGTGCCAGCCGCCGGGAGGGTGAAAACATTCAGTACTTC
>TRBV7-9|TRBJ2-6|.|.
CASSLGSQSGANVLTF
TGTGCCAGCAGCTTAGGCTCCCAGTCTGGGGCCAACGTCCTGACTTTC
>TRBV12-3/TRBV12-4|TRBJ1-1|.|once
CASSFRPLGSRDMNTEAFF
TGTGCCAGCAGTTTCCGGCCGCTGGGATCCCGGGATATGAACACTGAAGCTTTCTTT
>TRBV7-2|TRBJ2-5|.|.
CASSPGSGETQYF
TGTGCCAGCAGCCCGGGGTCCGGAGAGACCCAGTACTTC
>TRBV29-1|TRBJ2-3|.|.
CSGVDPTDTQYF
TGCAGCGGCGTAGACCCCACAGATACGCAGTATTTT
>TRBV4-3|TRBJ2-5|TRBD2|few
CASSQGGLVGQETQYF
TGCGCCAGCAGCCAAGGAGGACTAGTCGGCCAAGAGACCCAGTACTTC
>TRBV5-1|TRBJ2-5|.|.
CASSFAGSSETQYF
TGCGCCAGCAGCTTCGCGGGGAGTAGCGAGACCCAGTACTTC
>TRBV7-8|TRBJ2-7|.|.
CASSLPDMSSYNEQYF
TGTGCCAGCAGCTTACCGGACATGAGCTCCTACAATGAGCAGTACTTC